The next 19 T cell receptor beta chains were all read from a single sample in a study of shared clonotypes between healthy human individuals. The repertoire was sequenced with immunoSEQ multiplex PCR; TCRdb's copy has only in-frame clones and lacks some. The data contain approximately 840,000 clones, around 96% of them singletons. It was CD45RO-negative cells, positively selected for CCR7, that made up naive CD8 cells, with terminally differentiated effector memory CD45RA+ cells excluded. The material sequenced was naive CD8+ T cells sorted from blood. These TCRs come from a man aged 30 to 39 in good health.

The CDR3 reads CASSMDRASTDTQYF. Here the CDR3 DNA reads TGTGCCAGCAGCATGGACAGAGCTAGCACAGATACGCAGTATTTT. The chain uses TRBV7-3 and TRBJ2-3; maybe TRBD1 (6 bases). Germline lookup yields CDR1 SGHTA and CDR2 FQGTGA. Trimming cost V 5 bases and J 0 bases, with 12 bases left between them. The CDR3 is made up of 15 amino acids.

V is TRBV6-5 and J is TRBJ2-7, with a weak D call TRBD2 (5 bases). CDR3 length: 14 amino acids. V was clipped by 2 bases and J by 2 bases, with 10 bases between them. Looked up from germline, CDR1 is MNHEY and CDR2 is SVGAGI. In nucleotides, the CDR3 is TGTGCCAGCAGTTACGGCGACGGGACCTACGAGCAGTACTTC. Protein sequence: CASSYGDGTYEQYF.

The chain combines TRBV7-9 with TRBJ2-2; TRBD1 might be the D (6 bases). The CDR3 extends over 16 amino acids. Germline V gene lookup returns CDR1 SEHNR and CDR2 FQNEAQ (reference sequence). Trimming took 5 bases from V and 5 from J, leaving 18 bases between them. This CDR3 is CASSAATTGNTGELFF. For the CDR3, the DNA is TGTGCCAGCAGCGCAGCGACAACAGGGAATACCGGGGAGCTGTTTTTT. The complete variable domain, with remaining parts taken from reference TRBV7-9 and TRBJ2-2, reads DTGVSQNPRHKITKRGQNVTFRCDPISEHNRLYWYRQTLGQGPEFLTYFQNEAQLEKSRLLSDRFSAERPKGSFSTLEIQRTEQGDSAMYLCASSAATTGNTGELFFGEGSRLTVL.

The V gene is TRBV11-2, the J gene TRBJ2-5; 7 bases line up with TRBD1. The V segment lost 2 bases and the J segment 5 bases; nucleotides outside the gene matches: 5. CDR1 is SGHAT, CDR2 FQNNGV, per germline. The CDR3 runs to 14 residues. The CDR3 region is CASSLRGRLETQYF. For the CDR3, the DNA is TGTGCCAGCAGCTTAAGGGGGCGGTTGGAGACCCAGTACTTC.

The chain uses TRBV19 and TRBJ1-5; no reliable D call. Trimming took off 7 bases at V and 4 bases at J, with 17 bases between the two ends. CDR3 length equals 15 residues. Germline loops: CDR1 LNHDA, CDR2 SQIVND (reference sequence). CDR3 bases: TGTGCCAGTAAGGTGGAGGATGGAGGGAATCAGCCCCAGCATTTT. Translated, it gives CASKVEDGGNQPQHF.

The V gene is TRBV9, the J gene TRBJ2-2, with D possibly TRBD1 on 6 matching bases. The CDR3 totals 12 residues. Germline V gene sequence: CDR1 SGDLS, CDR2 YYNGEE. V lost 6 bases to trimming and J lost 7 bases, with 10 bases between them. CDR3 in amino acids: CASNRGGGELFF. The CDR3 region has the DNA TGTGCCAGCAACCGAGGGGGCGGGGAGCTGTTTTTT.

V and J are TRBV29-1 and TRBJ2-7; maybe TRBD2 (6 bases). The CDR3 runs to 14 residues. The germline gives CDR1 SQVTM, CDR2 ANQGSEA. V was trimmed by 8 bases and J by 2 bases, leaving 19 bases between them. CDR3 sequence (DNA): TGCAGCTTCATCGGGGGAGAGATGGCCTACGAGCAGTACTTC. Translating it yields CSFIGGEMAYEQYF.

The V gene is TRBV5-6, the J gene TRBJ2-1; maybe TRBD2 (6 bases). The length of the CDR3 is 15 residues. Trimming took off 2 bases at V and 4 bases at J, with 13 bases between the two ends. The V gene's germline CDR1 is SGHDT and CDR2 YYEEEE. CDR3 loop: CASSFRGEAYNEQFF. CDR3 nucleotides: TGTGCCAGCAGCTTCCGTGGGGAGGCTTACAATGAGCAGTTCTTC.

The chain employs TRBV7-9 and TRBJ2-6; D is possibly TRBD1 (6 bases). The germline V and J ends were trimmed by 5 bases and 4 bases, with 15 bases remaining between them. Germline CDR1 and CDR2: SEHNR and FQNEAQ (reference sequence). The CDR3 runs 16 residues. CDR3 DNA sequence: TGTGCCAGCAGCGTCCCAGGGGCGCCGGGGGCCAACGTCCTGACTTTC. Translated: CASSVPGAPGANVLTF.

V and J are TRBV30 and TRBJ2-3, with 8 bases fitting TRBD2. CDR3 length: 14 residues. V trimming: 0 bases; J trimming: 6 bases; junction bases outside the gene matches: 5. The germline CDR1 and CDR2 sequences are GTSNPN and SVGIG (reference sequence). CDR3 DNA sequence: TGTGCCTGGAGTGTATTGGTAGCGGGGGATACGCAGTATTTT. It encodes CAWSVLVAGDTQYF.

This chain uses TRBV4-3 with TRBJ2-7; unclear D gene. The V gene lost 1 base and the J gene lost 6 bases, with 13 bases spanning the gap. This CDR3 has 14 residues. Germline V gene sequence: CDR1 LGHNA, CDR2 YSLEER. The CDR3 loop is CASSQVDGSGEQYF. The CDR3 DNA sequence: TGCGCCAGCAGCCAAGTCGACGGGTCGGGCGAGCAGTACTTC.

The chain employs TRBV15 and TRBJ2-3; TRBD2 matches at 7 bases. Germline CDR1 and CDR2: LNHNV and YYDKDF (reference sequence). V gave up 4 bases and J gave up 4 bases; unmatched junction bases: 14. The length of the CDR3 is 17 residues. The CDR3 coding sequence is TGTGCCACCAGCACCACCGAGGGGCGGGAGTCCTCAGATACGCAGTATTTT. Its translation: CATSTTEGRESSDTQYF.

This sequence joins TRBV30 and TRBJ2-7; D not certain. The CDR3 contains 8 residues. V lost 4 bases and J lost 5, with 0 bases in between. Germline assignment: CDR1 GTSNPN and CDR2 SVGIG (reference sequence). The CDR3 DNA sequence: TGTGCCTGGAACGAGCAGTACTTC. Translated: CAWNEQYF.

The rearrangement uses TRBV5-5 and TRBJ2-7; no firm D call. From germline, CDR1 is SGHKS and CDR2 YYEKEE (reference sequence). The length of the CDR3 is 14 residues. Trimming removed 0 bases at V and 6 bases at J, with 13 bases between. CDR3 bases: TGTGCCAGCAGCTTGGTTTCAGGAGTCGCCGAGCAGTACTTC. It translates to CASSLVSGVAEQYF.

The chain couples TRBV28 to TRBJ2-3, with 10 bases matching TRBD2. Germline V gene lookup returns CDR1 MDHEN and CDR2 SYDVKM. The CDR3 is 17 amino acids. Trimming took 3 bases from V and 5 from J; bases not matched to a gene: 11. The CDR3: CASSFYRTSGPGDTQYF. CDR3 bases: TGTGCCAGCAGTTTTTATAGGACTAGCGGACCTGGAGATACGCAGTATTTT.

The chain employs TRBV29-1 and TRBJ2-5; D ambiguous. V was clipped by 1 base and J by 5 bases, with 8 bases between them. Germline V gives CDR1 SQVTM, CDR2 ANQGSEA. This CDR3 is 12 amino acids long. The CDR3 protein is CSVEAMEETQYF. The CDR3 DNA sequence: TGCAGCGTTGAAGCGATGGAGGAGACCCAGTACTTC.

This clone was seen a single time. J is TRBJ2-1 and V is TRBV5-4, with 11 nucleotides matching TRBD2. With 0 bases clipped from V and 8 bases from J, the junction kept 13 bases outside the gene matches. This CDR3 is built from 18 residues. CDR1 is SGHNT, CDR2 YYREEE, per germline (reference sequence). The DNA for the CDR3 is TGTGCCAGCAGCTTGGAACTAGCGGGAGAGGGCGCCCAGGATGAGCAGTTCTTC. The encoded protein is CASSLELAGEGAQDEQFF.

This chain joins TRBV9 and TRBJ1-1; D remains unclear. Germline V gene lookup returns CDR1 SGDLS and CDR2 YYNGEE. With 2 bases removed from V and 1 base from J, the gap between germline ends came to 12 bases. The CDR3 loop spans 15 amino acids. The CDR3 coding sequence is TGTGCCAGCAGCGTCGAAGGGATCTCGAACACTGAAGCTTTCTTT. Protein: CASSVEGISNTEAFF. The full variable domain, in which reference TRBV9 and TRBJ1-1 provide the parts outside the CDR3, is DSGVTQTPKHLITATGQRVTLRCSPRSGDLSVYWYQQSLDQGLQFLIQYYNGEERAKGNILERFSAQQFPDLHSELNLSSLELGDSALYFCASSVEGISNTEAFFGQGTRLTVV.

This CDR3 is CASSLAAQGAYGYTF. The CDR3 bases are TGTGCCAGCAGCTTAGCGGCGCAGGGGGCGTATGGCTACACCTTC. The chain couples TRBV7-8 to TRBJ1-2; TRBD1 aligns across 8 bases. The junction had 5 bases not matched to a gene; V was cut back by 0 bases and J by 5 bases. Germline CDR1 reads SGHVS; CDR2 reads FQNEAQ. The CDR3 runs 15 residues. The variable domain in full, completed from reference TRBV7-8 and TRBJ1-2, reads GAGVSQSPRYKVAKRGQDVALRCDPISGHVSLFWYQQALGQGPEFLTYFQNEAQLDKSGLPSDRFFAERPEGSVSTLKIQRTQQEDSAVYLCASSLAAQGAYGYTFGSGTRLTVV.